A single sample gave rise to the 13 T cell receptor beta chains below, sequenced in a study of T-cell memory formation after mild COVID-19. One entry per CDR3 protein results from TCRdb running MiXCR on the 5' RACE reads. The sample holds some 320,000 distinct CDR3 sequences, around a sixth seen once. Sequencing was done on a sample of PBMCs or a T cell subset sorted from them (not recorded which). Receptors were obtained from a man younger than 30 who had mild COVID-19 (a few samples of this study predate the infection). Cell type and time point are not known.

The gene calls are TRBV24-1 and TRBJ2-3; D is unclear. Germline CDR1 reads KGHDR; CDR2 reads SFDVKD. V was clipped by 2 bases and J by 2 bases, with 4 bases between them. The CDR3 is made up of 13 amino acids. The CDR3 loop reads CATSDYDTDTQYF. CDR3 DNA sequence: TGTGCCACCAGTGATTATGACACAGATACGCAGTATTTT.

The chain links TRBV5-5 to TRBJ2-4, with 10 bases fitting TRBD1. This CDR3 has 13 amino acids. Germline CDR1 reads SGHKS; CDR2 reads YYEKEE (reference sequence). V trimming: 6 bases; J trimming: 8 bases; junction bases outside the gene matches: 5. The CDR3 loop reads CASIRTGGDIQYF. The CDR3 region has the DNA TGTGCCAGCATTCGGACAGGGGGAGACATTCAGTACTTC.

The CDR3 spells CASSRLTGQYGYTF. The CDR3, as DNA: TGTGCCAGCAGCCGGCTTACAGGGCAATATGGCTACACCTTC. This chain uses TRBV6-5 with TRBJ1-2; perhaps TRBD1 as D (6 bases). The germline V gene encodes CDR1 MNHEY and CDR2 SVGAGI. CDR3 size: 14 residues. Deletions cut 6 bases from V and 5 bases from J, with 16 bases between.

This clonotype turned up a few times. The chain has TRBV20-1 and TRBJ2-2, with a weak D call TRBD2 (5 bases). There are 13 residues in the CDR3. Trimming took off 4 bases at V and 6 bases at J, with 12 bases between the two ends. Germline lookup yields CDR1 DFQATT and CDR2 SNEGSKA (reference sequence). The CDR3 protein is CSAKTGYSGELFF. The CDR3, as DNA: TGCAGTGCTAAGACGGGATACTCCGGGGAGCTGTTTTTT.

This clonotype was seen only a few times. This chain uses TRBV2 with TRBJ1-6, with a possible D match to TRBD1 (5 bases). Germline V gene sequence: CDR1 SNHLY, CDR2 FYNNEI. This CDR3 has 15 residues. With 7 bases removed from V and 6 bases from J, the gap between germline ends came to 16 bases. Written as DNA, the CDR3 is TGTGCCAGCATCCAAGGGAGACAGCTTAATTCACCCCTCCACTTT. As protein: CASIQGRQLNSPLHF. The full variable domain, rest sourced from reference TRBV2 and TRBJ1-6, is EPEVTQTPSHQVTQMGQEVILRCVPISNHLYFYWYRQILGQKVEFLVSFYNNEISEKSEIFDDQFSVERPDGSNFTLKIRSTKLEDSAMYFCASIQGRQLNSPLHFGNGTRLTVT.

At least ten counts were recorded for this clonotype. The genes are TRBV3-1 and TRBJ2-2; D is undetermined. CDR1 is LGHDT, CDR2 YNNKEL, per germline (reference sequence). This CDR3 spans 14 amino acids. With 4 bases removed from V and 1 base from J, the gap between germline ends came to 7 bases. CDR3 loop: CASSRFGNTGELFF. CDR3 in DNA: TGTGCCAGCAGCCGGTTCGGGAACACCGGGGAGCTGTTTTTT.

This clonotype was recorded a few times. CDR3 bases: TGTGCCAACAGTCAACCGGAATCCTACGAGCAGTACGTC. It translates to CANSQPESYEQYV. The rearrangement links TRBV7-9 to TRBJ2-7; D remains ambiguous. V lost 10 bases, J lost 1 base, and 14 bases lay in between. CDR1 is SEHNR and CDR2 is FQNEAQ in the germline V gene (reference sequence). The CDR3 spans 13 residues.

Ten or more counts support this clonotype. Here the CDR3 reads CASSLVQGRGETQYF. Here the CDR3 DNA reads TGTGCCAGCAGCTTAGTTCAGGGACGAGGAGAGACCCAGTACTTC. V and J are TRBV7-6 and TRBJ2-5, with D perhaps given as TRBD1 or TRBD2 (5 bases each). CDR1 SGHVS and CDR2 FNYEAQ come from the germline V gene. The CDR3 spans 15 residues. V lost 1 base, J lost 4 bases, and 13 bases lay in between.

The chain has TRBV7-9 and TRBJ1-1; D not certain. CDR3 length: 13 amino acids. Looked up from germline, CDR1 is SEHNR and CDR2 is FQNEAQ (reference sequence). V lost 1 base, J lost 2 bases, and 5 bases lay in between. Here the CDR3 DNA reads TGTGCCAGCAGCTTAGACTCTAACACTGAAGCTTTCTTT. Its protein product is CASSLDSNTEAFF.

The CDR3 sequence: CSARKPGQVETTPLHF. The CDR3 DNA reads TGCAGTGCTCGGAAACCGGGACAGGTTGAGACGACACCCCTCCACTTT. V is TRBV20-1 and J is TRBJ1-6; 8 bases are shared with TRBD1. This CDR3 has 16 residues. Germline V lookup: CDR1 DFQATT, CDR2 SNEGSKA (reference sequence). Germline trimming cut 5 bases from V and 11 bases from J; bases unmatched to any gene: 17.

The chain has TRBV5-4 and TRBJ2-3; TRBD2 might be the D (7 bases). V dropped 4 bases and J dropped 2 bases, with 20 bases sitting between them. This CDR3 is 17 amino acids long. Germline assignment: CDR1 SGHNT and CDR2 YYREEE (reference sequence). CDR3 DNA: TGTGCCAGCAGCCCGGACCCGCGGGGGCGAGTCACAGATACGCAGTATTTT. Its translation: CASSPDPRGRVTDTQYF.

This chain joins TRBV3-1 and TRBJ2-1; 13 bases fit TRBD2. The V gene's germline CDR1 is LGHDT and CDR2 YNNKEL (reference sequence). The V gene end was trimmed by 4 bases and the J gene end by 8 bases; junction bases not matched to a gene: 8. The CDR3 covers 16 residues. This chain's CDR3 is CASSLAGTSGDYEQFF. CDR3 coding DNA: TGTGCCAGCAGCCTAGCCGGGACTAGCGGGGACTATGAGCAGTTCTTC.

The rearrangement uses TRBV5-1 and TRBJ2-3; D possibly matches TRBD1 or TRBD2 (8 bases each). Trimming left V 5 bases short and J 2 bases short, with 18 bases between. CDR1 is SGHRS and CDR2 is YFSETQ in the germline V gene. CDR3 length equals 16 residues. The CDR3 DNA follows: TGCGCCAGCAGAGGACGGGGGGGACAGGACACAGATACGCAGTATTTT. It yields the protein CASRGRGGQDTDTQYF.